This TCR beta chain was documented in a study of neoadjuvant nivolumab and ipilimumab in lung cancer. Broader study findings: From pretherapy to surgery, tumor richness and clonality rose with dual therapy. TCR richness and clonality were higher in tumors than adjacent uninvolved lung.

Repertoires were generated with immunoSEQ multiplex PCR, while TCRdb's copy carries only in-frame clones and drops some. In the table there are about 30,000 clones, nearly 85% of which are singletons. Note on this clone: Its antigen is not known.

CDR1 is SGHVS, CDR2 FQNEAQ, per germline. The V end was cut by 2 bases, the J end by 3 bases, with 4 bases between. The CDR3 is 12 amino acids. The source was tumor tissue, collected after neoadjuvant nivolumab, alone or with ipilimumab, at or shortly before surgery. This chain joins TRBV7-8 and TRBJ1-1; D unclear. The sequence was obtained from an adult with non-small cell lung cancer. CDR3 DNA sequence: TGTGCCAGCAGCTTATTCGACACTGAAGCTTTCTTT. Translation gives CASSLFDTEAFF.